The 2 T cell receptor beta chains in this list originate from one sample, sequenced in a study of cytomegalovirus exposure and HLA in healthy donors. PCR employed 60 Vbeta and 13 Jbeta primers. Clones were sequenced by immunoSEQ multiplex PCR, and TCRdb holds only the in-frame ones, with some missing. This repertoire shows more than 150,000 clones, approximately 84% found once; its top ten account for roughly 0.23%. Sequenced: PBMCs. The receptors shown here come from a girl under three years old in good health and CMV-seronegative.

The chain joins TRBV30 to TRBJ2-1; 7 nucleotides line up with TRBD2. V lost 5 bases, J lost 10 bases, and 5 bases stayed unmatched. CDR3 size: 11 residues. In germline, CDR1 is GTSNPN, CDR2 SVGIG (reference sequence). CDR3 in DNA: TGTGCCTGGGCCCAACTAGCGGAGCAGTTCTTC. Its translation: CAWAQLAEQFF.

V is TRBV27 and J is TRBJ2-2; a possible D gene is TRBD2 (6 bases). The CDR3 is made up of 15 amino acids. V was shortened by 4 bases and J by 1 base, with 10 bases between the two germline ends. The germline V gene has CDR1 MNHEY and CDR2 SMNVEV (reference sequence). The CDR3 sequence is CASSSAGWNTGELFF. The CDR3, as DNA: TGTGCCAGCAGTTCGGCGGGATGGAACACCGGGGAGCTGTTTTTT.